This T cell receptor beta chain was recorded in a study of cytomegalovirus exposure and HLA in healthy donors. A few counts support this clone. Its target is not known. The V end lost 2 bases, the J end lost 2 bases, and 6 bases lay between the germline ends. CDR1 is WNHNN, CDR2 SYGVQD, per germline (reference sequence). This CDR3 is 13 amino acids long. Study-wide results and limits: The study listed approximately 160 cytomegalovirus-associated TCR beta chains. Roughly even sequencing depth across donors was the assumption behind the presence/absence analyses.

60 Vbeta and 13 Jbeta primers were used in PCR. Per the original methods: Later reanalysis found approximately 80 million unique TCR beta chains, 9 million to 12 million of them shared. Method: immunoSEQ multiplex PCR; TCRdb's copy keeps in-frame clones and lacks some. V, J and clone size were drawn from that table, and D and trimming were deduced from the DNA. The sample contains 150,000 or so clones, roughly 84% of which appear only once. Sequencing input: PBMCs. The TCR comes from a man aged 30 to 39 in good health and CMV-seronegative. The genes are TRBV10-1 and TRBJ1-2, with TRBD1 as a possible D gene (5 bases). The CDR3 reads CASSEQGNYGYTF. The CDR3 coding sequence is TGCGCCAGCAGTGAGCAGGGAAACTATGGCTACACCTTC.